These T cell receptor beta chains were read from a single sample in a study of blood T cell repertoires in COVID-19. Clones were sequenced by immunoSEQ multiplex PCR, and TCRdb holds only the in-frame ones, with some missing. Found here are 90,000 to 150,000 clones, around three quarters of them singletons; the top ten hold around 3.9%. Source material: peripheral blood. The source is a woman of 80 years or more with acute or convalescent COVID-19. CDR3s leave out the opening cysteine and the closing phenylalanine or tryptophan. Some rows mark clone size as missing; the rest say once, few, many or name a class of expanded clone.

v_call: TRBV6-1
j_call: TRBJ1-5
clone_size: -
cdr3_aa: ASSEGYYQPQH

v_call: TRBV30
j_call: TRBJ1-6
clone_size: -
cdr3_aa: AWAAGATGGNSPLH

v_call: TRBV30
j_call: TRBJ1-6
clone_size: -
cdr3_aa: AWGPLADNSPLH

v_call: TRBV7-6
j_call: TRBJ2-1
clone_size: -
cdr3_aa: ASSRTSGRTSSYNEQF

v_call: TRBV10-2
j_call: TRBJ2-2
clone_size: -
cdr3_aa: ASSQTGASVGGELF

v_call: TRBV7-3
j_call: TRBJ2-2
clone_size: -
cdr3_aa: ASSLFGQGASGELF

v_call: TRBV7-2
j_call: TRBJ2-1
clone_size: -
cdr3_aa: ASSSSGSRSYNEQF

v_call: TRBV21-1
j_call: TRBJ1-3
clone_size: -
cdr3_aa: ASSKAKDSWYGNTIY

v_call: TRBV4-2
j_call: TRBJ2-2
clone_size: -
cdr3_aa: ASSQDYGQNTGELF

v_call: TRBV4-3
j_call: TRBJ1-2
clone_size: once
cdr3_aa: ASSQAGGENYGYT

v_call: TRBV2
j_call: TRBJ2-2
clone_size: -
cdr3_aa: ARGDRGNTGELF